The 20 T cell receptor beta chains in this list originate from one sample, sequenced in a study of early T cells in non-severe SARS-CoV-2 infection. TCRdb recomputed calls from the 5' RACE reads with MiXCR, one row per CDR3 protein. The sample lists tens of thousands of distinct CDR3 sequences, approximately 8.5% occurring once. Specimen: whole blood. These TCRs come from an adult who was a healthcare worker with PCR-confirmed SARS-CoV-2 infection or an uninfected control (not recorded which).

This clonotype has a handful of counts. This chain connects TRBV27 to TRBJ2-4; the match to TRBD1 covers 9 bases. V shed 5 bases and J 0 bases; nucleotides not matched to a gene: 11. CDR3 size: 18 residues. Germline CDR1 and CDR2: MNHEY and SMNVEV (reference sequence). CDR3: CASSPYWDRALAKNIQYF. CDR3 nucleotides: TGTGCCAGCAGTCCGTACTGGGACAGGGCTCTAGCCAAAAACATTCAGTACTTC.

For this clonotype: The final CDR3 position lacks the conserved phenylalanine or tryptophan, pointing to a likely read error. The DNA is omitted, as the CDR3 cannot be located on it reliably, and the CDR3 follows TCRdb's listing. The chain carries TRBV28 and TRBJ2-7; the D segment call TRBD1 is taken from the table without a DNA check. The CDR3 is 14 residues long, ends included. The germline gives CDR1 MDHEN, CDR2 SYDVKM. The CDR3 sequence: CASTESVTVTPDLG.

In its sample, this clonotype was seen many times. This chain joins TRBV20-1 and TRBJ2-1; D might be TRBD1 or TRBD2, each matching 5 bases. V dropped 6 bases and J dropped 7 bases, with 19 bases sitting between them. CDR1 is DFQATT and CDR2 is SNEGSKA in the germline V gene (reference sequence). The CDR3 extends over 14 amino acids. CDR3 bases: TGCAGTGCCAAATCCCCTAGTTGGGGGAATGAGCAGTTCTTC. It yields the protein CSAKSPSWGNEQFF.

This clonotype was picked up a small number of times. This chain uses TRBV11-2 with TRBJ2-2, with a possible D match to TRBD1 (5 bases). V was trimmed by 3 bases and J by 3 bases, leaving 11 bases between them. The CDR3 sequence is 15 residues long. Germline CDR1 and CDR2: SGHAT and FQNNGV. DNA for the CDR3: TGTGCCAGCAGCTTGCGCAGGGCCGACACCGGGGAGCTGTTTTTT. Translated: CASSLRRADTGELFF. The complete variable domain, with remaining parts taken from reference TRBV11-2 and TRBJ2-2, reads EAGVAQSPRYKIIEKRQSVAFWCNPISGHATLYWYQQILGQGPKLLIQFQNNGVVDDSQLPKDRFSAERLKGVDSTLKIQPAKLEDSAVYLCASSLRRADTGELFFGEGSRLTVL.

As DNA, the CDR3 is TGTGCCAGTACTCGGCAGAATAGCAATCAGCCCCAGCATTTT. Protein: CASTRQNSNQPQHF. The V gene is TRBV2, the J gene TRBJ1-5; D remains unclear. V lost 9 bases and J lost 0, with 12 bases in between. This CDR3 is 14 amino acids long. The germline V gene encodes CDR1 SNHLY and CDR2 FYNNEI.

The CDR3, as DNA: TGTGCCAGCAGCCCGCGGATAGGGACAGGGTTGGTCAATGAGCAGTTCTTC. Its protein product is CASSPRIGTGLVNEQFF. The chain links TRBV16 to TRBJ2-1; TRBD1 aligns across 9 bases. The CDR3 is 17 amino acids. Unmatched junction bases numbered 13, after V lost 4 bases and J lost 6 bases. CDR1 and CDR2 from the germline V gene are KGHSY and FQNENV.

This clonotype was seen only a few times. This chain uses TRBV28 with TRBJ2-7; 8 positions match TRBD2. Germline V lookup: CDR1 MDHEN, CDR2 SYDVKM. The CDR3 covers 13 residues. With V trimmed by 2 bases and J by 6 bases, 3 bases remained unmatched. The chain's CDR3 is CASSLVAGIEQYF. The CDR3 DNA is TGTGCCAGCAGTTTAGTAGCGGGAATCGAGCAGTACTTC. Combining the CDR3 with reference TRBV28 and TRBJ2-7 gives the whole variable domain DVKVTQSSRYLVKRTGEKVFLECVQDMDHENMFWYRQDPGLGLRLIYFSYDVKMKEKGDIPEGYSVSREKKERFSLILESASTNQTSMYLCASSLVAGIEQYFGPGTRLTVT.

Comments on this clonotype: Given a much more abundant clone one base away, this may be a read error. The rearrangement joins TRBV7-2 to TRBJ2-4; D unclear. CDR1 and CDR2 (germline): SGHTA, FQGNSA. The CDR3 runs to 15 residues. As DNA, the CDR3 is TGTGCCAGCAGCCGAGACGCCGACCTGGCAAACATTAAGTACTTC. Translated, it gives CASSRDADLANIKYF.

The chain carries TRBV2 and TRBJ2-7, with a tentative D call TRBD1 (6 bases). Between the trimmed V and J ends, which lost 0 bases and 0 bases, there was a span of 12 bases. The germline V gene encodes CDR1 SNHLY and CDR2 FYNNEI. There are 16 residues in the CDR3. DNA for the CDR3: TGTGCCAGCAGTGAAGCCCTGTCGGACAGCTCCTACGAGCAGTACTTC. Amino acid sequence: CASSEALSDSSYEQYF.

This clonotype has a handful of counts. The CDR3 sequence is CASSQDPPPTTNEKLFF. The DNA for the CDR3 is TGCGCCAGCAGCCAAGATCCCCCCCCTACAACTAATGAAAAACTGTTTTTT. V usage is TRBV4-1 and J usage is TRBJ1-4; unclear D gene. V lost 0 bases, J lost 0 bases, and 11 bases lay in between. CDR3 size: 17 residues. The V gene's germline CDR1 is MGHRA and CDR2 YSYEKL.

This clonotype was detected ten times or more. V gene TRBV19 combines with J gene TRBJ2-1; the match to TRBD2 covers 10 bases. The CDR3 extends over 16 amino acids. CDR1 LNHDA and CDR2 SQIVND come from the germline V gene (reference sequence). V shed 4 bases, J shed 5 bases, and the junction held 8 bases outside the gene matches. CDR3 DNA: TGTGCCAGTAGTAGAAGCGGGAGGGCTACTCACAATGAGCAGTTCTTC. It encodes CASSRSGRATHNEQFF.

This clonotype has at least ten counts. The V gene is TRBV28, the J gene TRBJ2-5, with a possible D match to TRBD2 (7 bases). Trimming took off 10 bases at V and 2 bases at J, with 20 bases between the two ends. CDR3 length: 15 residues. Germline-derived CDR1 and CDR2 are MDHEN and SYDVKM. CDR3 DNA: TGTGCCACCACACTGGGGGGGGCCATGCAAGAGACCCAGTACTTC. Translated: CATTLGGAMQETQYF.

This clonotype was seen a few times. The chain combines TRBV5-1 with TRBJ2-3; perhaps TRBD2 as D (6 bases). The germline CDR1 and CDR2 sequences are SGHRS and YFSETQ. This CDR3 spans 16 amino acids. The ends were cut back, 6 bases at V and 2 bases at J, with 19 bases in the middle. In nucleotides, the CDR3 is TGCGCCAGCACCCCAAATAGCGGAATTAACACAGATACGCAGTATTTT. Amino acid sequence: CASTPNSGINTDTQYF.

There are many counts of this clonotype. The chain couples TRBV4-3 to TRBJ2-3, with D hard to call. The CDR3 contains 15 residues. Germline CDR1 is LGHNA and CDR2 is YSLEER. V was cut by 0 bases and J by 6 bases, with 13 bases left in between. The CDR3, as DNA: TGCGCCAGCAGCCAAGAGGGATCCCGCGCGGATACGCAGTATTTT. It codes for CASSQEGSRADTQYF.

The chain has TRBV11-2 and TRBJ2-7; maybe TRBD2 (6 bases). V lost 1 base and J lost 2, with 12 bases in between. The CDR3 covers 15 residues. The germline V gene has CDR1 SGHAT and CDR2 FQNNGV. The CDR3 bases are TGTGCCAGCAGCTTAGGCCTAGCGCCGACCTACGAGCAGTACTTC. As protein: CASSLGLAPTYEQYF.

This chain uses TRBV24-1 with TRBJ2-1; 16 bases map to TRBD2. Germline V gene sequence: CDR1 KGHDR, CDR2 SFDVKD. The CDR3 length is 18 residues. V lost 4 bases to trimming and J lost 8 bases; unmatched junction nucleotides: 10. Written as DNA, the CDR3 is TGTGCCACCAGTGACCTCGGGACTAGCGGGAGGGCTTTCGATGAGCAGTTCTTC. Its protein is CATSDLGTSGRAFDEQFF.

This clonotype was detected many times. The rearrangement joins TRBV7-9 to TRBJ2-1; perhaps TRBD2 as D (5 bases). Germline assignment: CDR1 SEHNR and CDR2 FQNEAQ (reference sequence). The V end was cut by 5 bases, the J end by 6 bases, with 26 bases between. The CDR3 totals 18 residues. CDR3 protein: CASSPTFGRWERSNEQFF. As DNA, the CDR3 is TGTGCCAGCAGCCCTACCTTCGGTCGGTGGGAGAGGAGCAATGAGCAGTTCTTC.

This clonotype was counted at least ten times. This chain joins TRBV20-1 and TRBJ2-7, with 8 nucleotides matching TRBD1. The CDR3 runs 12 residues. The V gene's germline CDR1 is DFQATT and CDR2 SNEGSKA (reference sequence). V was clipped by 6 bases and J by 4 bases; unmatched bases: 5. CDR3 in DNA: TGCAGTGCACCGGGACAGGCGTACGAGCAGTACTTC. Amino acids: CSAPGQAYEQYF.

This clonotype was seen at least ten times. The CDR3 is CASSPRRGLGTEAFF. The CDR3 DNA reads TGTGCCAGCAGCCCCCGTAGAGGGTTGGGTACTGAAGCTTTCTTT. This chain links TRBV7-2 with TRBJ1-1; D is unresolved. The CDR3 length is 15 residues. Looked up from germline, CDR1 is SGHTA and CDR2 is FQGNSA. The V gene lost 5 bases and the J gene lost 5 bases, with 18 bases spanning the gap.

This clonotype was seen repeatedly, ten times or more. This chain uses TRBV12-3 or TRBV12-4 with TRBJ2-1; D is undetermined. There are 17 residues in the CDR3. V lost 6 bases and J 2 bases, leaving 20 bases between the germline ends. CDR3 sequence: CASRPPPDVFPYNEQFF. The CDR3 coding sequence is TGTGCCAGCAGACCTCCCCCGGACGTGTTCCCCTACAATGAGCAGTTCTTC.